This section outlines one T cell receptor (beta chain) sequence together with its context. Germline assignment: CDR1 LGHNA and CDR2 YSLEER. V was trimmed by 1 base and J by 4 bases, leaving 14 bases between them. This CDR3 has 15 amino acids. The sample originates from a study of Graves' ophthalmopathy and Graves' hyperthyroidism. Beta-chain TCR CDR3 regions were amplified from RNA transcripts. HTBI primers were employed in first-round RT-PCR, then a second-round multiplex PCR followed. TCRdb processed the multiplex PCR reads anew with MiXCR; each CDR3 protein has one entry. The table lists about 1.2 million distinct CDR3 sequences, about two fifths of them singletons.

This TCR came from an adult man with Graves' hyperthyroidism. The sample taken for sequencing was peripheral blood or thyroid tissue (not recorded which). The genes are TRBV4-3 and TRBJ2-7; D unclear. CDR3 region: CASSQGLVGAYEQYF. The CDR3 coding sequence is TGCGCCAGCAGCCAAGGGTTGGTCGGAGCTTACGAGCAGTACTTC.